A single sample gave rise to the 32 T cell receptor beta chains below, sequenced in a study of cytomegalovirus exposure and HLA in healthy donors. It was with 60 Vbeta and 13 Jbeta primers that the PCR ran. The method was immunoSEQ multiplex PCR; TCRdb's version includes in-frame clones alone and lacks a portion of them. The sample consists of some 69,000 clones, under 85% of them appearing once. Source material: PBMCs. Receptors originate from a woman aged 30 to 39 in good health and CMV-seronegative.

The CDR3 region has the DNA TGTGCCAGCAGCTCGGGTCCCGAAAGACCCGGGGAGCTGTTTTTT. Encoded protein: CASSSGPERPGELFF. The genes are TRBV7-2 and TRBJ2-2; no definite D call. CDR3 length: 15 amino acids. Trimming left V 4 bases short and J 6 bases short, with 15 bases between. Germline-derived CDR1 and CDR2 are SGHTA and FQGNSA.

This clone was picked up one time. The genes are TRBV7-9 and TRBJ1-1, with D possibly matching TRBD1 (5 bases). CDR3 length: 14 residues. Trimming left V 1 base short and J 6 bases short, with 12 bases between. The germline CDR1 and CDR2 sequences are SEHNR and FQNEAQ (reference sequence). CDR3 sequence reads: CASSLDSGGAEAFF. The CDR3 DNA is TGTGCCAGCAGCTTAGACAGTGGGGGGGCTGAAGCTTTCTTT.

Regarding this clone: At one end, the junction sequence differs from germline, possibly due to a read error. The rearrangement joins TRBV5-1 to TRBJ2-5; TRBD1 might be the D (5 bases). Germline CDR1 and CDR2: SGHRS and YFSETQ. This CDR3 is built from 15 residues. This CDR3 is CASTQLAGPQGTQYF. The CDR3 DNA reads TGCGCCAGCACGCAGCTTGCAGGGCCCCAAGGGACCCAGTACTTC.

The chain combines TRBV9 with TRBJ2-1; 8 bases align to TRBD2. The CDR3 length is 15 residues. CDR1 and CDR2 (germline): SGDLS, YYNGEE. Trimming at V came to 1 base and at J to 5 bases, leaving 5 bases not matched to a gene. This CDR3 is CASSVSRGGHNEQFF. In DNA, the CDR3 is TGTGCCAGCAGCGTATCTCGGGGGGGACACAATGAGCAGTTCTTC.

The gene calls are TRBV5-8 and TRBJ1-6; no clear D. Germline V lookup: CDR1 SGHTS, CDR2 YDEGEE. The CDR3 covers 17 residues. V lost 2 bases and J 3 bases, leaving 15 bases between the germline ends. The DNA for the CDR3 is TGTGCCAGCAGCTTCGGCCGCCTGAGGGACTATAATTCACCCCTCCACTTT. It encodes CASSFGRLRDYNSPLHF.

The CDR3 nucleotides read TGCAGCGTTGATAAGTGGCCTGGGGAGCAGTACGTC. This encodes CSVDKWPGEQYV. This chain links TRBV29-1 with TRBJ2-7; D unclear. V lost 3 bases and J lost 7, with 13 bases in between. The CDR3 is 12 residues long. CDR1 and CDR2 from the germline V gene are SQVTM and ANQGSEA.

V usage is TRBV11-2 and J usage is TRBJ1-2, with D possibly matching TRBD1 (5 bases). Germline V lookup: CDR1 SGHAT, CDR2 FQNNGV. With 3 bases removed from V and 7 bases from J, the gap between germline ends came to 12 bases. The CDR3 has 13 amino acids. CDR3 region: CASSFRVAAGYTF. The CDR3 DNA reads TGTGCCAGCAGCTTCAGGGTTGCCGCTGGCTACACCTTC. The variable domain in full, completed from reference TRBV11-2 and TRBJ1-2, reads EAGVAQSPRYKIIEKRQSVAFWCNPISGHATLYWYQQILGQGPKLLIQFQNNGVVDDSQLPKDRFSAERLKGVDSTLKIQPAKLEDSAVYLCASSFRVAAGYTFGSGTRLTVV.

This clone was seen only a few times. This chain joins TRBV6-5 and TRBJ1-2; D possibly corresponds to TRBD1 (5 bases). Looked up from germline, CDR1 is MNHEY and CDR2 is SVGAGI. The V gene lost 8 bases and the J gene lost 5 bases, with 12 bases spanning the gap. CDR3 size: 12 residues. The CDR3 region is CASSTATYGYTF. The CDR3 coding sequence is TGTGCCAGCTCGACAGCGACATATGGCTACACCTTC.

V usage is TRBV5-1 and J usage is TRBJ1-2, with 10 bases that match TRBD1. CDR1 and CDR2 (germline): SGHRS, YFSETQ. The junction had 1 base not matched to a gene; V was cut back by 2 bases and J by 0 bases. The CDR3 has 15 amino acids. CDR3 residues: CASSFGQGANYGYTF. For the CDR3, the DNA is TGCGCCAGCAGCTTTGGACAGGGGGCTAACTATGGCTACACCTTC.

This clone has more than one count but fewer than ten. The genes are TRBV30 and TRBJ2-1; 10 positions agree with TRBD2. The ends lost 2 bases at V and 4 bases at J; junction bases unmatched: 20. The germline V gene encodes CDR1 GTSNPN and CDR2 SVGIG (reference sequence). The CDR3 extends over 20 amino acids. The CDR3 DNA follows: TGTGCCTGGAGTCCTCCAACTAGCGGGGTTCGACGAGCGATATACAATGAGCAGTTCTTC. Translation: CAWSPPTSGVRRAIYNEQFF.

The chain couples TRBV6-6 to TRBJ2-1, with 9 bases that match TRBD2. V lost 0 bases, J lost 5 bases, and 2 bases stayed unmatched. The CDR3 loop spans 15 amino acids. The germline CDR1 and CDR2 sequences are MNHNY and SVGAGI (reference sequence). CDR3 nucleotide sequence: TGTGCCAGCAGTTACTCGACTAGCGGCCACAATGAGCAGTTCTTC. Amino acids: CASSYSTSGHNEQFF.

In its sample, this clone was seen a few times. At one of its ends the junction is not consistent with the germline gene, which may arise from a read error. This sequence joins TRBV9 and TRBJ2-7; D possibly corresponds to TRBD2 (6 bases). The germline CDR1 and CDR2 sequences are SGDLS and YYNGEE. The CDR3 runs 13 residues. Written as DNA, the CDR3 is TGTGCCACCAGCAGGGACTCCGTTGGCGAGCAGTACTTC. It yields the protein CATSRDSVGEQYF.

The chain is built from TRBV6-6 and TRBJ2-2; D gene ambiguous. Trimming left V 4 bases short and J 6 bases short, with 9 bases between. This CDR3 spans 13 amino acids. CDR1 MNHNY and CDR2 SVGAGI come from the germline V gene (reference sequence). CDR3 in amino acids: CASSSSGPGELFF. In nucleotides, the CDR3 is TGTGCCAGCAGTTCGTCAGGTCCCGGGGAGCTGTTTTTT.

The chain has TRBV19 and TRBJ2-1; D is uncertain. In germline, CDR1 is LNHDA, CDR2 SQIVND (reference sequence). CDR3 length equals 14 residues. V lost 5 bases and J lost 0, with 8 bases in between. CDR3 nucleotide sequence: TGTGCCAGTAGTGGCGGAAGCTCCTACAATGAGCAGTTCTTC. Its translation is CASSGGSSYNEQFF.

The chain carries TRBV11-3 and TRBJ2-7, with a weak D call TRBD2 (7 bases). The CDR3 sequence is 13 residues long. The V gene lost 3 bases and the J gene lost 7 bases, with 13 bases spanning the gap. Germline loops: CDR1 SGHNT, CDR2 YENEEA. In DNA, the CDR3 is TGTGCCAGCAGCTTCGGTAAGGGGGGGGAGCAGTACGTC. Protein product: CASSFGKGGEQYV.

This clone turned up a few times. Other DNA sequences in this sample translate to the same CDR3. This chain joins TRBV9 and TRBJ2-3; 9 bases align to TRBD1. Unmatched junction bases numbered 0, after V lost 0 bases and J lost 1 base. CDR1 SGDLS and CDR2 YYNGEE come from the germline V gene. This CDR3 has 15 amino acids. The CDR3 DNA sequence: TGTGCCAGCAGCGTAGGGGACAGGGGCACAGATACGCAGTATTTT. Protein product: CASSVGDRGTDTQYF.

The rearrangement uses TRBV5-1 and TRBJ2-1, with TRBD2 matching 9 bases. This CDR3 is 15 amino acids long. Germline V gene sequence: CDR1 SGHRS, CDR2 YFSETQ. The V segment lost 2 bases and the J segment 4 bases; nucleotides outside the gene matches: 4. The CDR3 region has the DNA TGCGCCAGCAGCTTCGGCGGGGGGGCTTACAATGAGCAGTTCTTC. Translating it yields CASSFGGGAYNEQFF. The entire variable domain, with the rest obtained from reference TRBV5-1 and TRBJ2-1, is as follows: KAGVTQTPRYLIKTRGQQVTLSCSPISGHRSVSWYQQTPGQGLQFLFEYFSETQRNKGNFPGRFSGRQFSNSRSEMNVSTLELGDSALYLCASSFGGGAYNEQFFGPGTRLTVL.

V is TRBV5-1 and J is TRBJ2-5, with TRBD1 as a possible D gene (5 bases). Trimming removed 7 bases from V and 2 bases from J, with 21 bases in between. This CDR3 spans 16 amino acids. Germline lookup yields CDR1 SGHRS and CDR2 YFSETQ. The CDR3 region is CASSLGRTITQETQYF. The CDR3 DNA is TGCGCCAGCTCCCTTGGCAGGACAATAACTCAAGAGACCCAGTACTTC.

V usage is TRBV21-1 and J usage is TRBJ1-5; the D call in the table, TRBD1, was not verified against the DNA. TRBV21-1 constitutes a pseudogene. This CDR3 spans 18 amino acids. The CDR3 loop reads CASRARVGRGHSNQPQHF. CDR3 DNA: TGTGCCAGCAGAGCCCGGGTGGGAAGGGGGCATAGCAATCAGCCCCAGCATTTT.

The chain joins TRBV19 to TRBJ2-1; D might be TRBD1 (6 bases). In germline, CDR1 is LNHDA, CDR2 SQIVND (reference sequence). V lost 7 bases, J lost 3 bases, and 16 bases lay in between. The CDR3 spans 15 residues. This chain's CDR3 is CASTSGDRDYNEQFF. CDR3 bases: TGTGCCAGTACCTCAGGGGACCGGGACTACAATGAGCAGTTCTTC.

V and J are TRBV9 and TRBJ1-2, with 9 nucleotides matching TRBD1. From germline, CDR1 is SGDLS and CDR2 YYNGEE. This CDR3 region has 14 residues. Losses at the gene ends were 0 bases for V and 11 bases for J; bases not matched to a gene: 8. For the CDR3, the DNA is TGTGCCAGCAGCGTAGAACAGGGGGCTTCGTGGTACACCTTC. Translated: CASSVEQGASWYTF.

This clone came up a few times. The chain links TRBV14 to TRBJ2-1, with 8 positions matching TRBD2. Germline V CDR1 and CDR2: SGHDN, FVKESK. This CDR3 comprises 16 residues. J gave up 4 bases and V 4 bases, and 9 bases lay outside the gene matches. For the CDR3, the DNA is TGTGCCAGCAGCCGTTTTACTAGCGGAGTATACAATGAGCAGTTCTTC. This codes for CASSRFTSGVYNEQFF.

This clone was observed a single time. V gene TRBV7-9 combines with J gene TRBJ2-5, with 7 bases that match TRBD2. Germline assignment: CDR1 SEHNR and CDR2 FQNEAQ (reference sequence). CDR3 length equals 15 residues. Losses at the gene ends were 2 bases for V and 1 base for J; bases not matched to a gene: 4. In DNA, the CDR3 is TGTGCCAGCAGCTTAACCCCGGGGGGCCAAGAGACCCAGTACTTC. Its protein is CASSLTPGGQETQYF.

The rearrangement uses TRBV11-1 and TRBJ2-1; weak D call: TRBD1 (6 bases). The germline CDR1 and CDR2 sequences are SGHAT and FQDESV (reference sequence). This CDR3 has 15 residues. Trimming removed 2 bases from V and 2 bases from J, with 10 bases in between. CDR3 residues: CASSLTGQTYNEQFF. CDR3 coding DNA: TGTGCCAGCAGCTTAACGGGACAAACCTACAATGAGCAGTTCTTC.

The J gene is TRBJ2-3, the V gene TRBV10-2, with a weak D call TRBD2 (5 bases). V was clipped by 3 bases and J by 4 bases, with 14 bases between them. The CDR3 has 15 residues. From germline, CDR1 is WSHSY and CDR2 SAAADI. In nucleotides, the CDR3 is TGCGCCAGCAGTGAAGCTCTTACTAGTTCAGATACGCAGTATTTT. Its translation is CASSEALTSSDTQYF.

V and J are TRBV4-1 and TRBJ2-3; the match to TRBD2 covers 10 bases. The CDR3 contains 16 residues. CDR1 and CDR2 (germline): MGHRA, YSYEKL. The junction had 3 bases not matched to a gene; V was cut back by 1 base and J by 2 bases. CDR3 in amino acids: CASSQGSGRATDTQYF. The CDR3 DNA reads as TGCGCCAGCAGCCAAGGCAGCGGGAGGGCCACAGATACGCAGTATTTT.

The J gene is TRBJ2-1, the V gene TRBV10-3; 10 nucleotides align to TRBD2. This CDR3 region has 16 residues. Per germline, CDR1 ENHRY and CDR2 SYGVKD. V was clipped by 0 bases and J by 4 bases; unmatched bases: 3. CDR3 sequence: CAISESIAGGYNEQFF. CDR3 in DNA: TGTGCCATCAGTGAGTCGATAGCGGGGGGTTACAATGAGCAGTTCTTC.

The chain joins TRBV30 to TRBJ2-1, with D perhaps matching TRBD1 (5 bases). Per the germline V gene, CDR1 is GTSNPN and CDR2 is SVGIG (reference sequence). Trimming shortened V by 0 bases and J by 7 bases, and 19 bases separated the two germline ends. The CDR3 is 16 residues long. The CDR3 loop is CAWSVPGEGAVNEQFF. Written as DNA, the CDR3 is TGTGCCTGGAGTGTACCGGGTGAAGGGGCGGTGAATGAGCAGTTCTTC.

In its sample, this clone was seen once. Other DNA variants within this sample encode the same CDR3. The rearrangement links TRBV18 to TRBJ1-1; D possibly corresponds to TRBD1 (5 bases). Germline V CDR1 and CDR2: KGHSH, LQKENI. Trimming removed 3 bases from V and 3 bases from J, with 8 bases in between. The CDR3 totals 13 residues. CDR3 nucleotide sequence: TGTGCCAGCTCACCGGGGCAGGACACTGAAGCTTTCTTT. Amino acids: CASSPGQDTEAFF.

The V call is TRBV18, the J call TRBJ2-2; D remains ambiguous. Trimming took off 6 bases at V and 1 base at J, with 12 bases between the two ends. Germline-derived CDR1 and CDR2 are KGHSH and LQKENI. The CDR3 has 15 residues. The CDR3: CASSFSGWNTGELFF. CDR3 coding DNA: TGTGCCAGCTCCTTCTCGGGTTGGAACACCGGGGAGCTGTTTTTT. The whole variable domain, remainder taken from reference TRBV18 and TRBJ2-2, is NAGVMQNPRHLVRRRGQEARLRCSPMKGHSHVYWYRQLPEEGLKFMVYLQKENIIDESGMPKERFSAEFPKEGPSILRIQQVVRGDSAAYFCASSFSGWNTGELFFGEGSRLTVL.

The genes are TRBV18 and TRBJ1-5; the D is unclear. There are 16 residues in the CDR3. Germline values: CDR1 KGHSH, CDR2 LQKENI. Trimming removed 2 bases from V and 0 bases from J, with 11 bases in between. DNA for the CDR3: TGTGCCAGCTCACCAAACCGAGGAGATAGCAATCAGCCCCAGCATTTT. Its protein product is CASSPNRGDSNQPQHF.

The chain is built from TRBV29-1 and TRBJ1-2; D is perhaps TRBD1 (6 bases). This CDR3 is built from 11 residues. Per germline, CDR1 SQVTM and CDR2 ANQGSEA. Trimming pared 6 bases from V and 8 bases from J, leaving 13 bases between. The CDR3 bases are TGCAGCGTGCACGACAGGTGGGGCTACACCTTC. Translated: CSVHDRWGYTF.